Each of the 23 T cell receptor beta chains below was sequenced from the same sample in a study of spatial heterogeneity in lung cancer. The time point here: blood at routine non-recurrence follow-up after resection. MiXCR, run by TCRdb on the 5' RACE reads, gives a single entry per CDR3 protein. The sample lists approximately 70,000 distinct CDR3 sequences; 8% to 9% were seen once. The material was PBMCs, obtained at follow-up. These receptors came from a female donor with early-stage non-small cell lung cancer.

This clonotype was seen ten or more times. The chain links TRBV5-5 to TRBJ2-4, with 8 bases lining up with TRBD2. The length of the CDR3 is 15 residues. Germline values: CDR1 SGHKS, CDR2 YYEKEE (reference sequence). With 5 bases clipped from V and 6 bases from J, the junction kept 10 bases outside the gene matches. The CDR3 coding sequence is TGTGCCAGCAGTCCCGGGGGGGTCAGCCGAAACATTCAGTACTTC. Its translation: CASSPGGVSRNIQYF.

In its sample, this clonotype was seen a few times. The chain couples TRBV2 to TRBJ2-7; 8 bases line up with TRBD2. Germline trimming cut 10 bases from V and 0 bases from J; bases unmatched to any gene: 8. Germline lookup yields CDR1 SNHLY and CDR2 FYNNEI. The CDR3 runs 14 residues. The CDR3 DNA sequence: TGTGCCACACTAGCGGATATTAGCTCCTACGAGCAGTACTTC. Translating gives CATLADISSYEQYF.

This clonotype has a handful of counts. The chain joins TRBV23-1 to TRBJ2-7; D is perhaps TRBD1 (5 bases). TRBV23-1 is annotated as an ORF whose role is uncertain. V was clipped by 4 bases and J by 3 bases, with 10 bases between them. CDR3 length: 13 amino acids. The CDR3 bases are TGCGCCAGCAGTCGGCAGGGCCGCTACGAGCAGTACTTC. Amino acid sequence: CASSRQGRYEQYF.

The sample holds a few counts of this clonotype. The junction departs from the called germline gene at one end, perhaps through a read error. The chain has TRBV7-7 and TRBJ1-1; unclear D gene. There are 15 residues in the CDR3. The germline V gene has CDR1 SSHAT and CDR2 FNYEAQ (reference sequence). CDR3 in amino acids: CASSPSTMWGTEAFF. The CDR3 region has the DNA TGTGCTAGCAGCCCCTCGACCATGTGGGGCACTGAAGCTTTCTTT. The variable domain in full, completed from reference TRBV7-7 and TRBJ1-1, reads GAGVSQSPRYKVTKRGQDVTLRCDPISSHATLYWYQQALGQGPEFLTYFNYEAQPDKSGLPSDRFSAERPEGSISTLTIQRTEQRDSAMYRCASSPSTMWGTEAFFGQGTRLTVV.

This clonotype was counted between two and nine times. The chain links TRBV5-1 to TRBJ2-7, with unresolved D. V dropped 3 bases and J dropped 4 bases, with 8 bases sitting between them. This CDR3 spans 12 amino acids. Germline loops: CDR1 SGHRS, CDR2 YFSETQ. CDR3 sequence (DNA): TGCGCCAGCAGCTCGGACGGGTACGAGCAGTACTTC. Encoded protein: CASSSDGYEQYF.

The chain is built from TRBV20-1 and TRBJ1-1; no reliable D call. The germline CDR1 and CDR2 sequences are DFQATT and SNEGSKA (reference sequence). V was cut by 3 bases and J by 4 bases, with 18 bases left in between. CDR3 length equals 15 residues. Written as DNA, the CDR3 is TGCAGTGCTAGTCGACGAGGGAGGAGGATCACTGAAGCTTTCTTT. Amino acid sequence: CSASRRGRRITEAFF.

CDR3 sequence (DNA): TGCAGCGTTTCAGGGGAGTCCTACGAGCAGTACTTC. Its translation is CSVSGESYEQYF. The chain employs TRBV29-1 and TRBJ2-7; tentative D call: TRBD1 (6 bases). Germline CDR1 and CDR2: SQVTM and ANQGSEA. This CDR3 has 12 residues. The V and J ends lost 5 bases and 1 base respectively, with 9 bases between them.

J is TRBJ2-2 and V is TRBV7-9, with unresolved D. CDR1 is SEHNR and CDR2 is FQNEAQ in the germline V gene (reference sequence). The V end lost 6 bases, the J end lost 6 bases, and 8 bases lay between the germline ends. This CDR3 spans 12 amino acids. The CDR3: CASSYGPGELFF. In nucleotides, the CDR3 is TGTGCCAGCAGTTATGGGCCCGGGGAGCTGTTTTTT.

This clonotype was seen a handful of times. The chain has TRBV29-1 and TRBJ2-7; TRBD1 aligns across 7 bases. The CDR3 extends over 14 amino acids. V lost 8 bases and J lost 0; bases outside the gene matches: 10. CDR1 and CDR2 from the germline V gene are SQVTM and ANQGSEA. The CDR3 sequence: CSCRGQVNSYEQYF. CDR3 sequence (DNA): TGCAGCTGTCGAGGACAGGTCAACTCCTACGAGCAGTACTTC.

The sample holds many counts of this clonotype. The chain carries TRBV2 and TRBJ2-1; weak D call: TRBD2 (5 bases). The CDR3 sequence is 14 residues long. V lost 8 bases, J lost 6 bases, and 17 bases lay in between. From germline, CDR1 is SNHLY and CDR2 FYNNEI. The CDR3 bases are TGTGCCAGCTCTAGGCGGGTAGCCACCAATGAGCAGTTCTTC. It codes for CASSRRVATNEQFF. Drawing the rest from reference TRBV2 and TRBJ2-1, the complete variable domain is EPEVTQTPSHQVTQMGQEVILRCVPISNHLYFYWYRQILGQKVEFLVSFYNNEISEKSEIFDDQFSVERPDGSNFTLKIRSTKLEDSAMYFCASSRRVATNEQFFGPGTRLTVL.

The chain employs TRBV27 and TRBJ2-2, with D possibly TRBD2 on 5 matching bases. The ends were cut back, 5 bases at V and 4 bases at J, with 14 bases in the middle. This CDR3 spans 15 amino acids. From germline, CDR1 is MNHEY and CDR2 SMNVEV (reference sequence). The DNA for the CDR3 is TGTGCCAGCAGTCCGGCCGGGATAAGCACCGGGGAGCTGTTTTTT. This sequence encodes CASSPAGISTGELFF.

In the case of this clonotype: This may be a read error, as it is one base from a much larger clone. V and J are TRBV7-3 and TRBJ2-1; TRBD2 aligns across 12 bases. There are 17 residues in the CDR3. Germline CDR1 and CDR2: SGHTA and FQGTGA. Written as DNA, the CDR3 is TGTGCCAGCAGCCCATCGACTAGCGGGAGCTCCGACAATGAGCAGTTCTTC. The encoded protein is CASSPSTSGSSDNEQFF.

This clonotype was observed many times. The CDR3 reads CAISDPRGAASTDTQYF. The CDR3 DNA reads TGTGCCATCAGTGACCCGAGGGGAGCGGCTAGCACAGATACGCAGTATTTT. This chain joins TRBV10-3 and TRBJ2-3; perhaps D is TRBD1 or TRBD2 (5 bases each). With 3 bases removed from V and 0 bases from J, the gap between germline ends came to 16 bases. This CDR3 spans 17 amino acids. The germline CDR1 and CDR2 sequences are ENHRY and SYGVKD.

This clonotype was picked up a small number of times. J is TRBJ1-2 and V is TRBV12-3 or TRBV12-4; 7 nucleotides line up with TRBD1. The V gene end was trimmed by 6 bases and the J gene end by 4 bases; junction bases not matched to a gene: 11. The CDR3 runs to 15 residues. The CDR3 region is CASSSQGQLFYGYTF. DNA for the CDR3: TGTGCCAGCAGCTCCCAGGGACAGCTTTTCTATGGCTACACCTTC.

This chain joins TRBV5-1 and TRBJ2-1; TRBD2 aligns across 10 bases. Germline-derived CDR1 and CDR2 are SGHRS and YFSETQ. This CDR3 is built from 16 residues. After removal of 2 bases from V and 5 bases from J, the junction contained 7 bases not matched to a gene. Here the CDR3 DNA reads TGCGCCAGCAGCTTCCTCCGGACTAGCGGTAACAATGAGCAGTTCTTC. Its protein product is CASSFLRTSGNNEQFF.

This clonotype has a handful of counts. J is TRBJ2-5 and V is TRBV7-8; weak D call: TRBD1 (5 bases). Germline CDR1 is SGHVS and CDR2 is FQNEAQ. This CDR3 contains 12 residues. CDR3 DNA: TGTGCGGTGACAGATTTCGAAGAGACCCAGTACTTC. Protein product: CAVTDFEETQYF.

This clonotype was detected ten times or more. V is TRBV7-9 and J is TRBJ1-3; no definite D call. The CDR3 sequence is 15 residues long. Trimming cost V 5 bases and J 0 bases, with 11 bases left between them. Germline CDR1 and CDR2: SEHNR and FQNEAQ (reference sequence). This CDR3 is CASSPKPFSGNTIYF. CDR3 sequence (DNA): TGTGCCAGCAGCCCCAAGCCCTTCTCTGGAAACACCATATATTTT. Together with reference TRBV7-9 and TRBJ1-3, the CDR3 gives the full variable domain: DTGVSQNPRHKITKRGQNVTFRCDPISEHNRLYWYRQTLGQGPEFLTYFQNEAQLEKSRLLSDRFSAERPKGSFSTLEIQRTEQGDSAMYLCASSPKPFSGNTIYFGEGSWLTVV.

This clonotype was counted ten times or more. J is TRBJ2-2 and V is TRBV18; D is possibly TRBD2 (5 bases). This CDR3 comprises 14 residues. V was trimmed by 3 bases and J by 4 bases, leaving 9 bases between them. The germline CDR1 and CDR2 sequences are KGHSH and LQKENI. CDR3 DNA sequence: TGTGCCAGCTCACCTAGCGCTTCCACCGGGGAGCTGTTTTTT. It translates to CASSPSASTGELFF.

This clonotype was counted ten times or more. V usage is TRBV27 and J usage is TRBJ2-1, with D maybe TRBD2 (5 bases). CDR1 MNHEY and CDR2 SMNVEV come from the germline V gene (reference sequence). With 2 bases removed from V and 4 bases from J, the gap between germline ends came to 15 bases. CDR3 length: 16 residues. CDR3 DNA: TGTGCCAGCAGTTTACCCTTCGACCGGGGTTACAATGAGCAGTTCTTC. This encodes CASSLPFDRGYNEQFF.

This clonotype was detected many times. The chain links TRBV6-5 to TRBJ2-6; D gene unclear. V was shortened by 5 bases and J by 1 base, with 6 bases between the two germline ends. This CDR3 comprises 14 residues. Germline-derived CDR1 and CDR2 are MNHEY and SVGAGI. The CDR3 sequence is CASSGRSGANVLTF. The CDR3 DNA sequence: TGTGCCAGCAGTGGACGGTCTGGGGCCAACGTCCTGACTTTC.

This chain links TRBV7-6 with TRBJ2-3; TRBD2 might be the D (6 bases). The CDR3 extends over 18 amino acids. V was cut by 0 bases and J by 3 bases, with 19 bases left in between. Germline V gives CDR1 SGHVS, CDR2 FNYEAQ. CDR3 in amino acids: CASSLAASGVRGTDTQYF. CDR3 in DNA: TGTGCCAGCAGCTTAGCAGCCTCGGGAGTCCGCGGAACAGATACGCAGTATTTT.

This clonotype was counted ten times or more. CDR3 sequence reads: CAIRRDFQETQYF. CDR3 bases: TGTGCCATCCGACGGGATTTCCAAGAGACCCAGTACTTC. J is TRBJ2-5 and V is TRBV10-3; the D gene is possibly TRBD2 (5 bases). This CDR3 has 13 residues. Trimming removed 8 bases at V and 1 base at J, with 11 bases between. Germline V gene data show CDR1 as ENHRY and CDR2 as SYGVKD.

This clonotype was counted at least ten times. The V and J genes are TRBV28 and TRBJ2-5; D remains ambiguous. There are 15 residues in the CDR3. Trimming removed 3 bases from V and 5 bases from J, with 16 bases in between. From germline, CDR1 is MDHEN and CDR2 SYDVKM. CDR3 bases: TGTGCCAGCAGTTTCGGCAGGCTTAGGATGGAGACCCAGTACTTC. Amino acid sequence: CASSFGRLRMETQYF.